This T cell receptor (beta chain) was sequenced during a study of naive and memory T cell subsets. This clonotype has a handful of counts. Its matching antigen is unknown. Study findings and constraints: There was no ground truth to check naive and memory subset results. A few larger clonotypes appeared in naive repertoires, especially CD8, possibly memory cells re-expressing CD45RA. In CD4 and CD8 cells, diversity dropped from naive through EMRA.

Sequential positive selection took CD4 T cells first, then CD8 T cells. CDR1 MDHEN and CDR2 SYDVKM come from the germline V gene. With 3 bases removed from V and 4 bases from J, the gap between germline ends came to 10 bases. This CDR3 comprises 14 residues. Both TRBC1 and TRBC2 were covered by a beta constant-region primer of two equimolar oligonucleotides. Nested alpha and beta constant-region primers with the SP2 primer drove four PCR rounds on ligated cDNA. TCRdb fed the UMI-ligation and nested PCR reads into MiXCR, producing one record per CDR3 protein. The repertoire has roughly 150,000 distinct CDR3 sequences, approximately 18% of them found once; the top ten carry 0.5% to 0.75%.

The sequencing sample was made of naive CD8+ T cells from blood. The source of this sequence is a human donor in good health. This chain links TRBV28 with TRBJ1-5; TRBD1 might be the D (5 bases). The CDR3 protein is CASSLAGPNQPQHF. The CDR3 DNA reads as TGTGCCAGCAGTTTGGCAGGGCCGAATCAGCCCCAGCATTTT.